This T cell receptor (beta chain) was observed in a study of shared clonotypes between healthy human individuals. Study context: Plates per donor: three CD4 naive, three CD4 memory, two CD8 naive, one CD8 memory. Regarding the study as a whole: Clonotypes shared by all four donors outscored non-shared clonotypes in generation probability. Estimated richness was generally greater in naive than memory subsets.

The germline V gene has CDR1 SGHNT and CDR2 YYREEE (reference sequence). J was trimmed by 0 bases and V by 4 bases; bases with no gene match: 6. The CDR3 length is 17 residues. A word on this clone: Antigen specificity is unknown.

A CD45RA+ naive subset and a CD45RA-negative memory subset were split from CD4+ cells. Clones were read by immunoSEQ multiplex PCR, and TCRdb kept only the in-frame ones, dropping some. Altogether 500,000 to 550,000 clones are present, approximately 94% being singletons, with the ten largest covering about 0.06%. This clonotype originated in a woman aged 30 to 39 in good health. Sequenced input: naive CD4+ T cells sorted from blood. Subset described: CD45RA+ positively selected. J is TRBJ1-6 and V is TRBV5-4; 8 bases match TRBD1. The CDR3 coding sequence is TGTGCCAGCAGCCCGGACAGGGCTAGCTCCTATAATTCACCCCTCCACTTT. Its translation is CASSPDRASSYNSPLHF. Full variable domain (outside the CDR3, taken from reference TRBV5-4 and TRBJ1-6): ETGVTQSPTHLIKTRGQQVTLRCSSQSGHNTVSWYQQALGQGPQFIFQYYREEENGRGNFPPRFSGLQFPNYSSELNVNALELDDSALYLCASSPDRASSYNSPLHFGNGTRLTVT.